This T cell receptor (beta chain) was profiled in a study of human T cells and chemical hapten exposure. Study background: Sensitization was performed using 2% DPC on a 2 cm by 2 cm upper inner arm skin site. Points from the study as a whole: Positively correlated with patch test score were the counts of PT1 expanded TCRs.

This clonotype was counted many times. Antigen: not known. The CDR3 has 17 residues. Trimming at V came to 5 bases and at J to 2 bases, leaving 7 bases not matched to a gene. Germline V gives CDR1 MGHDK, CDR2 SYGVNS. Time point noted: patch test 1, 2 weeks after DPC sensitization. Treatment: therapeutic diphenylcyclopropenone sensitization with weekly scalp DPC. Alopecia patients deemed DPC-suitable, aged 18 to 70, excluding pregnancy. As processed by the authors: A per-sample median of around 100,000 TCRs was observed, with a range of 23,224 to 690,600. TCRdb itself ran the RACE reads through MiXCR, one entry per CDR3 protein. These V and J calls originate from TCRdb's pipeline instead of the authors' own analysis. This sample yields 300,000 to 350,000 distinct CDR3 sequences, of which approximately 6.3% are seen a single time; less than 10% belongs to the top ten.

This chain joins TRBV25-1 and TRBJ2-6, with 9 positions matching TRBD1. This clonotype originated in a woman between 18 and 29 years old with alopecia areata. Some clones in this sample may be carry-over from other donors' samples. Sequenced material: whole blood, taken in connection with sensitization to the hapten diphenylcyclopropenone (DPC). The CDR3, as DNA: TGTGCCAGCAGTTCCCGACAGGGGGTGGCTGGGGCCAACGTCCTGACTTTC. It codes for CASSSRQGVAGANVLTF.